The 23 T cell receptor beta chains reported below all come from one sample, sequenced in a study of control samples from healthy donors and cancer patients (dated by TCRdb to the early 2020s). Receptor libraries were prepared by the immunoSEQ multiplex PCR assay. The clones in this table, taken by TCRdb from immuneACCESS, are in-frame only. Not every clone is retained; where verified, under half of the shortfall comes from an unresolved V gene, and the cause of the rest is unknown. This sample has 150,000 to 200,000 clones in its table, and around 89% of those were observed once. The top ten hold 1.1% to 1.5% of the sample. Sequencing used blood. The receptors shown here come from a woman aged 50 to 60 in good health.

The V and J genes are TRBV7-2 and TRBJ2-3; TRBD2 matches at 9 bases. The CDR3 is made up of 15 amino acids. Germline CDR1 reads SGHTA; CDR2 reads FQGNSA. Unmatched junction bases numbered 10, after V lost 5 bases and J lost 7 bases. The CDR3 nucleotides are TGTGCCAGCAGCCCCTTTAGCGGGGGATCAAATACGCAGTATTTT. This codes for CASSPFSGGSNTQYF.

V is TRBV2 and J is TRBJ1-3; D may be TRBD1 (6 bases). CDR3 length: 13 residues. From germline, CDR1 is SNHLY and CDR2 FYNNEI. Trimming took off 4 bases at V and 10 bases at J, with 14 bases between the two ends. CDR3 DNA: TGTGCCAGCAGTGTACAGGGTCCACAAACCATATATTTT. It specifies CASSVQGPQTIYF.

This clone was recorded only once. This chain uses TRBV29-1 with TRBJ2-5; D may correspond to TRBD1 or TRBD2 (6 bases each). Trimming stripped 5 bases from V and 2 bases from J, with 12 bases between. CDR1 and CDR2 (germline): SQVTM, ANQGSEA. The CDR3 has 13 residues. Here the CDR3 reads CSVRGREQETQYF. In nucleotides, the CDR3 is TGCAGCGTTCGGGGGCGAGAGCAAGAGACCCAGTACTTC.

This chain uses TRBV10-3 with TRBJ1-5; D unclear. The CDR3 totals 12 residues. Germline assignment: CDR1 ENHRY and CDR2 SYGVKD. The germline V and J ends were trimmed by 1 base and 7 bases, with 5 bases remaining between them. CDR3 in amino acids: CAISEWEQPQHF. The DNA for the CDR3 is TGTGCCATCAGTGAGTGGGAGCAGCCCCAGCATTTT.

The chain combines TRBV9 with TRBJ2-1, with D hard to call. V dropped 4 bases and J dropped 3 bases, with 8 bases sitting between them. This CDR3 region has 13 residues. CDR1 and CDR2 (germline): SGDLS, YYNGEE. The CDR3 sequence: CASSPYHYNEQFF. DNA of the CDR3: TGTGCCAGCAGCCCCTACCACTACAATGAGCAGTTCTTC.

Worth noting for this clone: Different DNA sequences within this sample yield the same CDR3. V and J are TRBV27 and TRBJ1-3, with D hard to call. Trimming shortened V by 9 bases and J by 2 bases, and 14 bases separated the two germline ends. Germline V CDR1 and CDR2: MNHEY, SMNVEV (reference sequence). CDR3 length: 14 amino acids. The CDR3: CASSPTEAGNTIYF. CDR3 bases: TGTGCCAGTAGTCCTACGGAGGCTGGAAACACCATATATTTT.

This clone was detected only once. This rearrangement joins TRBV18 to TRBJ1-4; D is undetermined. Trimming shortened V by 3 bases and J by 3 bases, and 11 bases separated the two germline ends. From germline, CDR1 is KGHSH and CDR2 LQKENI. The CDR3 is 15 amino acids. CDR3 protein: CASSPNASPNEKLFF. As DNA, the CDR3 is TGTGCCAGCTCACCTAACGCCAGCCCTAATGAAAAACTGTTTTTT.

The V call is TRBV7-5, the J call TRBJ2-7. TRBV7-5 is marked as a pseudogene. The CDR3 is made up of 15 amino acids. The CDR3: CVRSWGGGGAYEQYF. The CDR3 bases are TGTGTCAGAAGCTGGGGAGGTGGGGGCGCCTACGAGCAGTACTTC.

The chain is built from TRBV11-2 and TRBJ1-1; perhaps TRBD1 as D (5 bases). This CDR3 is built from 13 residues. In germline, CDR1 is SGHAT, CDR2 FQNNGV. With 4 bases removed from V and 5 bases from J, the gap between germline ends came to 11 bases. The CDR3 here is CASSWGRGTEAFF. In nucleotides, the CDR3 is TGTGCCAGCAGCTGGGGACGGGGGACTGAAGCTTTCTTT. Variable domain in full (rest from reference TRBV11-2 and TRBJ1-1): EAGVAQSPRYKIIEKRQSVAFWCNPISGHATLYWYQQILGQGPKLLIQFQNNGVVDDSQLPKDRFSAERLKGVDSTLKIQPAKLEDSAVYLCASSWGRGTEAFFGQGTRLTVV.

The chain joins TRBV6-1 to TRBJ2-3, with 11 bases fitting TRBD2. Germline V gene sequence: CDR1 MNHNS, CDR2 SASEGT. The trim removed 3 bases at V and 0 bases at J, leaving 5 bases unmatched. The CDR3 covers 17 residues. CDR3 nucleotides: TGTGCCAGCAGTGAGGGGACTAGCGGCACTAGCACAGATACGCAGTATTTT. It is translated as CASSEGTSGTSTDTQYF.

V usage is TRBV6-2 or TRBV6-3 and J usage is TRBJ1-6, with unresolved D. Germline-derived CDR1 and CDR2 are MNHEY and SVGEGT. The V end was cut by 2 bases, the J end by 6 bases, with 8 bases between. The CDR3 contains 14 residues. The CDR3 sequence is CASSYDLFNSPLHF. The CDR3 DNA sequence: TGTGCCAGCAGTTACGACCTCTTTAATTCACCCCTCCACTTT.

This chain connects TRBV7-2 to TRBJ1-1, with D unclear. The V gene's germline CDR1 is SGHTA and CDR2 FQGNSA. This CDR3 contains 13 residues. Trimming took 0 bases from V and 1 from J, leaving 3 bases between them. The CDR3 here is CASSLAWNTEAFF. The CDR3 nucleotides are TGTGCCAGCAGCTTAGCCTGGAACACTGAAGCTTTCTTT.

V is TRBV18 and J is TRBJ2-2; 9 nucleotides agree with TRBD1. CDR1 is KGHSH, CDR2 LQKENI, per germline. V lost 3 bases and J lost 5; bases outside the gene matches: 4. This CDR3 is built from 15 residues. For the CDR3, the DNA is TGTGCCAGCTCACCCGTGACAGGGGGAACCGGGGAGCTGTTTTTT. It codes for CASSPVTGGTGELFF.

This clone showed up just a few times. The rearrangement uses TRBV19 and TRBJ2-2, with 8 bases lining up with TRBD1. The germline gives CDR1 LNHDA, CDR2 SQIVND (reference sequence). There are 13 residues in the CDR3. V gave up 10 bases and J gave up 1 base; unmatched junction bases: 2. CDR3 nucleotide sequence: TGTGCCACACAGGGGGAGAACACCGGGGAGCTGTTTTTT. It specifies CATQGENTGELFF.

The chain is built from TRBV6-2 or TRBV6-3 and TRBJ1-2, with D possibly matching TRBD1 (5 bases). The CDR3 is 15 amino acids. V lost 2 bases and J 4 bases, leaving 14 bases between the germline ends. The germline V gene encodes CDR1 MNHEY and CDR2 SVGEGT. CDR3 DNA sequence: TGTGCCAGCAGTTACACGGTCAGGGTGGCCTATGGCTACACCTTC. Translation gives CASSYTVRVAYGYTF.

The rearrangement links TRBV27 to TRBJ1-2, with 7 bases fitting TRBD1. This CDR3 spans 14 amino acids. V trimming: 3 bases; J trimming: 7 bases; junction bases outside the gene matches: 8. Germline CDR1 reads MNHEY; CDR2 reads SMNVEV (reference sequence). CDR3 DNA: TGTGCCAGCAGTTTCCTCGACAGGGTCGGTGGCTACACCTTC. Its protein is CASSFLDRVGGYTF.

The rearrangement links TRBV6-5 to TRBJ2-7; the match to TRBD2 covers 7 bases. After removal of 5 bases from V and 0 bases from J, the junction contained 1 base not matched to a gene. The CDR3 contains 13 residues. Germline V gene sequence: CDR1 MNHEY, CDR2 SVGAGI. CDR3 loop: CASSRTSSYEQYF. CDR3 nucleotides: TGTGCCAGCAGTCGGACTAGCTCCTACGAGCAGTACTTC.

The chain links TRBV28 to TRBJ2-5, with D uncertain. The CDR3 extends over 14 amino acids. The ends were cut back, 10 bases at V and 2 bases at J, with 17 bases in the middle. CDR1 and CDR2 (germline): MDHEN, SYDVKM. CDR3 in amino acids: CATTKSSNQETQYF. CDR3 sequence (DNA): TGTGCCACCACTAAATCTAGTAATCAAGAGACCCAGTACTTC. Using reference TRBV28 and TRBJ2-5 for the parts outside the CDR3, the full variable domain is DVKVTQSSRYLVKRTGEKVFLECVQDMDHENMFWYRQDPGLGLRLIYFSYDVKMKEKGDIPEGYSVSREKKERFSLILESASTNQTSMYLCATTKSSNQETQYFGPGTRLLVL.

This chain links TRBV6-4 with TRBJ2-1; TRBD2 matches 7 bases. The CDR3 has 16 amino acids. Germline V gives CDR1 MRHNA, CDR2 SNTAGT. J gave up 9 bases and V 6 bases, and 17 bases lay outside the gene matches. CDR3 nucleotide sequence: TGTGCCAGCAGCCCGGAGAGCGGAGCTCGCGGGGGTGAGCAGTTCTTC. Translating gives CASSPESGARGGEQFF.

Only one count was recorded for this clone. V gene TRBV10-3 combines with J gene TRBJ1-1; no clear D gene. V lost 0 bases and J lost 1, with 9 bases in between. The CDR3 sequence is 15 residues long. Germline V gene data show CDR1 as ENHRY and CDR2 as SYGVKD. The chain's CDR3 is CAISESGITNTEAFF. The CDR3 nucleotides read TGTGCCATCAGTGAGTCGGGCATTACGAACACTGAAGCTTTCTTT.

The gene calls are TRBV10-3 and TRBJ2-5, with D perhaps matching TRBD1 or TRBD2 (6 bases each). The CDR3 totals 14 residues. Germline CDR1 ENHRY, CDR2 SYGVKD. V lost 11 bases to trimming and J lost 5 bases, with 21 bases between them. This chain's CDR3 is CAATGGPSEETQYF. The CDR3 bases are TGTGCCGCCACCGGGGGCCCTAGCGAGGAGACCCAGTACTTC.

CDR3 coding DNA: TGTGCCAGCAGACTGGGACAGAACTATGGCTACACCTTC. This translates into CASRLGQNYGYTF. The genes are TRBV12-3 or TRBV12-4 and TRBJ1-2, with 7 bases identical to TRBD1. Unmatched junction bases numbered 3, after V lost 6 bases and J lost 2 bases. The CDR3 spans 13 residues.

The chain carries TRBV10-3 and TRBJ1-2; TRBD1 aligns across 8 bases. V lost 6 bases to trimming and J lost 4 bases; unmatched junction nucleotides: 4. This CDR3 spans 13 amino acids. Germline loops: CDR1 ENHRY, CDR2 SYGVKD. The CDR3 loop reads CAISGDRFYGYTF. The CDR3 nucleotides read TGTGCCATCAGCGGGGACAGGTTCTATGGCTACACCTTC.